A selection of T cell receptor beta chains follows, all from one sample in a study of control samples from healthy donors and cancer patients. Assay used: immunoSEQ multiplex PCR; TCRdb lists only in-frame clones, some missing. The table includes 15,000 to 20,000 clones, roughly nine tenths detected once. The sample taken for sequencing was PBMCs. Receptors originate from a man in his 60s with head and neck cancer. CDR3s include the opening cysteine and the closing phenylalanine or tryptophan. D genes are given only for firm matches. The size entry is marked missing in some rows and otherwise reads once, few, many or a size class.

clone size | J gene | V gene | D gene | CDR3 DNA | CDR3 protein
. | TRBJ2-7 | TRBV5-1 | . | TGCGCCAGCAGCCCTCGCGGGACCGACCGCTCCTACGAGCAGTACTTC | CASSPRGTDRSYEQYF
. | TRBJ2-7 | TRBV5-6 | TRBD1 | TGTGCCAGCAGCTCGCTCAGGACAGGGGGCCCCGACGAGCAGTACTTC | CASSSLRTGGPDEQYF
once | TRBJ1-1 | TRBV4-2 | . | TGTGCCAGCAGCCAAGGGGAAGGGCGGGGAGGCACTGAAGCTTTCTTT | CASSQGEGRGGTEAFF
. | TRBJ1-2 | TRBV29-1 | TRBD1 | TGCAGCGTCAAGGAGCCCGACAGGGGGCGCGGCTACACCTTC | CSVKEPDRGRGYTF
. | TRBJ2-1 | TRBV11-2 | . | TGTGCCAGCAGCTTAGAAGACAGACCCTACAATGAGCAGTTCTTC | CASSLEDRPYNEQFF
. | TRBJ2-5 | TRBV15 | TRBD2 | TGTGCCACCAGCAGAGCGGGAGGGGACCAGTACTTC | CATSRAGGDQYF
. | TRBJ2-7 | TRBV9 | . | TGTGCCAGCAGCGTTAACAGGGACTTCTACGAGCAGTACTTC | CASSVNRDFYEQYF
. | TRBJ2-5 | TRBV7-8 | . | TGTGCCAGCAGCTTACATCCGGACAAGCTCCAAGAGACCCAGTACTTC | CASSLHPDKLQETQYF
once | TRBJ2-2 | TRBV4-1 | TRBD2 | TGCGCCAGCAGCGGGCTAGCGGGGACCGGGGAGCTGTTTTTT | CASSGLAGTGELFF
. | TRBJ2-3 | TRBV2 | TRBD2 | TGTGCCAGCAGTGTGGGACGTCCGGCCCTAGCGGGCCTCACAGATACGCAGTATTTT | CASSVGRPALAGLTDTQYF
few | TRBJ2-3 | TRBV9 | . | TGTGCCAGCAGCTTTGGAGGTGTGGGCACAGATACGCAGTATTTT | CASSFGGVGTDTQYF
. | TRBJ2-2 | TRBV9 | . | TGTGCCAGCAGCGTAGATCCCTTTGGCGAGCTGTTTTTT | CASSVDPFGELFF
. | TRBJ2-4 | TRBV5-6 | . | TGTGCCAGCAGCTTCCTCGGGCAGGCCAAAAACATTCAGTACTTC | CASSFLGQAKNIQYF
. | TRBJ1-2 | TRBV3-1/TRBV3-2 | TRBD1 | TGTGCCAGCAGCCAGACAGGGACCTATGGCTACACCTTC | CASSQTGTYGYTF
. | TRBJ1-2 | TRBV6-5 | TRBD1 | TGTGCCAGCAGTTATGGGACAGAAGACTATGGCTACACCTTC | CASSYGTEDYGYTF
medium-sized | TRBJ2-1 | TRBV6-5 | . | TGTGCCAGCAGTTCCAGGGAATACTCCTACAATGAGCAGTTCTTC | CASSSREYSYNEQFF
. | TRBJ1-6 | TRBV4-1 | . | TGCGCCAGCAGCCAAGGGAGGTGGACGGCGGTCTCCTATAATTCACCCCTCCACTTT | CASSQGRWTAVSYNSPLHF
. | TRBJ2-3 | TRBV7-3 | . | TGTGCCAGCAGCAAGACTGGGTCCACAGATACGCAGTATTTT | CASSKTGSTDTQYF
once | TRBJ1-1 | TRBV6-6 | . | TGTGCCAGCAGGGGCCGGACGGGGGACACTGAAGCTTTCTTT | CASRGRTGDTEAFF
. | TRBJ1-3 | TRBV3-1/TRBV3-2 | TRBD1 | TGTGCCAGCAGCCAAGGAAGGATTCGGGACAGGGGTGGAAACACCATATATTTT | CASSQGRIRDRGGNTIYF
. | TRBJ1-2 | TRBV18 | . | TGTGCCAGCTCACGCGCGACAGGTGATGACACCTTC | CASSRATGDDTF
. | TRBJ1-1 | TRBV27 | . | TGTGCCAGCAGCGCTTACGGTGAAGCTTTCTTT | CASSAYGEAFF
. | TRBJ1-5 | TRBV4-2 | . | TGTGCCAGCAGCCGCCCCGGGACAAGTAATCAGCCCCAGCATTTT | CASSRPGTSNQPQHF